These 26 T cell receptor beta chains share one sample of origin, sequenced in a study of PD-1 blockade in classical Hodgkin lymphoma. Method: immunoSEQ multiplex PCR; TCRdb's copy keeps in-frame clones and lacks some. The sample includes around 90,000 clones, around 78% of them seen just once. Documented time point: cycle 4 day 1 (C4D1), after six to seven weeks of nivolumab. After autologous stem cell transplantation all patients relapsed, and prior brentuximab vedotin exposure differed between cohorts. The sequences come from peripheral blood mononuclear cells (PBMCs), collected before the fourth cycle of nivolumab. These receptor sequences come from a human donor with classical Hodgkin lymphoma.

The CDR3 is CASSSLAFPPYEQYF. CDR3 DNA sequence: TGTGCCAGTAGCTCACTAGCGTTTCCTCCCTACGAGCAGTACTTC. The V call is TRBV19, the J call TRBJ2-7; 7 bases are shared with TRBD2. CDR1 is LNHDA and CDR2 is SQIVND in the germline V gene (reference sequence). The CDR3 contains 15 residues. V was clipped by 6 bases and J by 2 bases; unmatched bases: 10.

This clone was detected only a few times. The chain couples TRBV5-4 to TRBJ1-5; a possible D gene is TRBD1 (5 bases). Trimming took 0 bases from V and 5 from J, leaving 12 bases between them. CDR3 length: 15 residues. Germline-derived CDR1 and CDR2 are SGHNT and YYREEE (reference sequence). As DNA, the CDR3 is TGTGCCAGCAGCTTGGAGGGGCCCCCTTATCAGCCCCAGCATTTT. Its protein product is CASSLEGPPYQPQHF.

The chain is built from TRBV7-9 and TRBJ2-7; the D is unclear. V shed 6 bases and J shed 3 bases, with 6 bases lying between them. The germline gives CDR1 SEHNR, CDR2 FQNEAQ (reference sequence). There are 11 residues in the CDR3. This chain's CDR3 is CASRALYEQYF. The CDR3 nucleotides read TGTGCCAGCAGGGCCCTCTACGAGCAGTACTTC.

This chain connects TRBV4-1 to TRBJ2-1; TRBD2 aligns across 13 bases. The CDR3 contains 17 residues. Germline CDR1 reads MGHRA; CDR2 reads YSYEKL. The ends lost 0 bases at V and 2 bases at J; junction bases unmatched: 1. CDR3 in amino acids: CASSQEGLAGPYNEQFF. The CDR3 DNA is TGCGCCAGCAGCCAAGAGGGACTAGCGGGACCCTACAATGAGCAGTTCTTC.

The CDR3 here is CASSLQGASGNTIYF. CDR3 coding DNA: TGTGCCAGCAGCTTGCAAGGGGCATCTGGAAACACCATATATTTT. The genes are TRBV5-4 and TRBJ1-3, with D perhaps TRBD1 (5 bases). In germline, CDR1 is SGHNT, CDR2 YYREEE (reference sequence). V was clipped by 1 base and J by 1 base, with 9 bases between them. The CDR3 runs 15 residues.

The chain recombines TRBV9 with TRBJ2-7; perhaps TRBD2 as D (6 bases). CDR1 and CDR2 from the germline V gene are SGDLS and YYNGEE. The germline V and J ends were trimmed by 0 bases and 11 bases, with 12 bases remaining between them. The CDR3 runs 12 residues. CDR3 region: CASSVEGGRKYF. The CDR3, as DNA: TGTGCCAGCAGCGTAGAAGGAGGGAGGAAGTACTTC.

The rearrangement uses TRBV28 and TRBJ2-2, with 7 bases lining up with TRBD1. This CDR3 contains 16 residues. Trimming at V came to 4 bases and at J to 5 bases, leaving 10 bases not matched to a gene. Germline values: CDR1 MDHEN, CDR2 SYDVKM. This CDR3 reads CASSSGQAWGTGELFF. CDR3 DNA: TGTGCCAGCAGTTCCGGACAGGCCTGGGGGACCGGGGAGCTGTTTTTT.

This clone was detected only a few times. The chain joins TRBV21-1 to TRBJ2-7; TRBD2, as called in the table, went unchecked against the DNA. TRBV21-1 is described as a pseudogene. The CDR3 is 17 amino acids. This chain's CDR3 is CASSFVAVYSSSYEQYF. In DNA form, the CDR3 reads TGTGCCAGCAGCTTTGTGGCGGTCTACTCAAGCTCCTACGAGCAGTACTTC.

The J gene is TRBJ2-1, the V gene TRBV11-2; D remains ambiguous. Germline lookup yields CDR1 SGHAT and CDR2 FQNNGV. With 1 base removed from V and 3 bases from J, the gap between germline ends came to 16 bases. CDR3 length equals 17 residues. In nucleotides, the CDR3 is TGTGCCAGCAGCTTAGTCGGTTATCTGGATCTCTACAATGAGCAGTTCTTC. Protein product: CASSLVGYLDLYNEQFF.

CDR3 sequence (DNA): TGTGCCAGCAGCCTCAATTGGGAGCTAGAGCAGTTCTTC. This gives the protein CASSLNWELEQFF. This rearrangement joins TRBV5-8 to TRBJ2-1; D perhaps matches TRBD2 (5 bases). Looked up from germline, CDR1 is SGHTS and CDR2 is YDEGEE. The V gene lost 4 bases and the J gene lost 10 bases, with 15 bases spanning the gap. The CDR3 loop spans 13 amino acids.

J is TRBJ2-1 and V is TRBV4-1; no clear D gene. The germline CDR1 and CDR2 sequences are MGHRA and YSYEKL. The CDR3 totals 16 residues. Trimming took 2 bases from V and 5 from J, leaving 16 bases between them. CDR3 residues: CASSQRYGLGNNEQFF. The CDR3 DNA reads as TGCGCCAGCAGCCAACGTTATGGATTGGGGAACAATGAGCAGTTCTTC.

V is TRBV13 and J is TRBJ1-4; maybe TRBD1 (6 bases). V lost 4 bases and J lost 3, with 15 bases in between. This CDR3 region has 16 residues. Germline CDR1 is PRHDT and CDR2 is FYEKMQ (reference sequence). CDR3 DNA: TGTGCCAGCAGCTCTCGACAGGCGTCACCTAATGAAAAACTGTTTTTT. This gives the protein CASSSRQASPNEKLFF. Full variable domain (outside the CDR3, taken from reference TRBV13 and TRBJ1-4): AAGVIQSPRHLIKEKRETATLKCYPIPRHDTVYWYQQGPGQDPQFLISFYEKMQSDKGSIPDRFSAQQFSDYHSELNMSSLELGDSALYFCASSSRQASPNEKLFFGSGTQLSVL.

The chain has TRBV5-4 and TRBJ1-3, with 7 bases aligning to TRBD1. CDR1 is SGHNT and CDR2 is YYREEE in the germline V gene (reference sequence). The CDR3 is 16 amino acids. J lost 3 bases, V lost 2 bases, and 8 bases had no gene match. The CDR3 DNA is TGTGCCAGCAGCTTACCTAGGGGGCTGGGTGGAAACACCATATATTTT. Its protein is CASSLPRGLGGNTIYF.

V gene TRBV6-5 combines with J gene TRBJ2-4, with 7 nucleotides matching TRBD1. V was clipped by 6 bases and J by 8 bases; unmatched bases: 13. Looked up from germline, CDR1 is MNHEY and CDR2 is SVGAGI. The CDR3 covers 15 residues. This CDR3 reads CASRRTDRDRDIQYF. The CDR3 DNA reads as TGTGCCAGCAGGCGAACCGACAGGGATAGAGACATTCAGTACTTC.

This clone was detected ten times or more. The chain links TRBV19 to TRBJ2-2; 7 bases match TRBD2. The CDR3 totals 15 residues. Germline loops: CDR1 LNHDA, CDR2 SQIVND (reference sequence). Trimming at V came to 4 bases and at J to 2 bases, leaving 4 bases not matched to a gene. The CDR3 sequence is CASSTRTRNTGELFF. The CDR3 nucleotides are TGTGCCAGTAGTACCAGGACTAGAAACACCGGGGAGCTGTTTTTT.

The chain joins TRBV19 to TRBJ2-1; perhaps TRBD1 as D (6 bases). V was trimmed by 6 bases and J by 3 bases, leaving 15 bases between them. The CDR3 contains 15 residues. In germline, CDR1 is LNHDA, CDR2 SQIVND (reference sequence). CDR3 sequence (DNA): TGTGCCAGTAGAGTACAGGACAGTTACTACAATGAGCAGTTCTTC. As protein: CASRVQDSYYNEQFF.

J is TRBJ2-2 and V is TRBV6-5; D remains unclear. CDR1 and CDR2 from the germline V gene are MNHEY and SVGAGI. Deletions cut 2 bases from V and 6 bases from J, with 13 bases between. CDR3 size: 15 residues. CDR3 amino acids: CASSYGVARAGELFF. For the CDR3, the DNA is TGTGCCAGCAGTTACGGGGTAGCTCGGGCCGGGGAGCTGTTTTTT.

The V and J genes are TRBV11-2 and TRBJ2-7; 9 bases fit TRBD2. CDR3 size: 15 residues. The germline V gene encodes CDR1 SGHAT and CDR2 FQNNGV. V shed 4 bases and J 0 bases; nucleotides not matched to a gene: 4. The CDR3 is CASSSYSGSSYEQYF. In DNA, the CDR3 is TGTGCCAGCAGCTCTTATAGCGGGAGCTCCTACGAGCAGTACTTC.

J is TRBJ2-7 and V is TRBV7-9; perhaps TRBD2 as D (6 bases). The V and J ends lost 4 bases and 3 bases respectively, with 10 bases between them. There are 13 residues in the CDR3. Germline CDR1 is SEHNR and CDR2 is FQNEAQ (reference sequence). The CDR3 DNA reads TGTGCCAGCAGCTCTTCCGGGAGCTACGAGCAGTACTTC. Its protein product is CASSSSGSYEQYF.

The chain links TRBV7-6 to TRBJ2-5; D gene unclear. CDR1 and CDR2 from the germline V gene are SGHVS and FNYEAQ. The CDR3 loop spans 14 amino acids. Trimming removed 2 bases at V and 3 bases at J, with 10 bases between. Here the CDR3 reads CASSLSAPEETQYF. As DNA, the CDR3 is TGTGCCAGCAGCTTAAGTGCGCCGGAAGAGACCCAGTACTTC.

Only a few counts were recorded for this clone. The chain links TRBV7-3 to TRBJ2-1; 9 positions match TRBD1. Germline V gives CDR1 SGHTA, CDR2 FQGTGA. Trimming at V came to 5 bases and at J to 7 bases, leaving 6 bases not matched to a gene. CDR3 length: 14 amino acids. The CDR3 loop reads CASSPTDRGNEQFF. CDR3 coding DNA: TGTGCCAGCAGCCCGACGGACAGGGGTAATGAGCAGTTCTTC.

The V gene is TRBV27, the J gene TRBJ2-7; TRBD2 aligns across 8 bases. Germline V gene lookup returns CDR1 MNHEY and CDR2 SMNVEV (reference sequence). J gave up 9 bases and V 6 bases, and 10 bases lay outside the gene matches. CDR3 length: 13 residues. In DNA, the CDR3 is TGTGCCAGCAGACAAGCGGGGGTTTTTGGGCAGTACTTC. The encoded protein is CASRQAGVFGQYF.

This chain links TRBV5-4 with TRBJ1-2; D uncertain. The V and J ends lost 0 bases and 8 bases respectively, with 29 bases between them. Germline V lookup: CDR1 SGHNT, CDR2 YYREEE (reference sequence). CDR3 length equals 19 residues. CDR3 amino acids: CASSLAHGISVLSPEGYTF. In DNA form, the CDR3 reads TGTGCCAGCAGCTTGGCCCACGGGATTTCGGTTCTTAGCCCCGAGGGCTACACCTTC.

DNA for the CDR3: TGTGCCAGCAGCTTCGATCTAGCGGGCCCCGCCTACAATGAGCAGTTCTTC. It is translated as CASSFDLAGPAYNEQFF. The J gene is TRBJ2-1, the V gene TRBV5-4; 8 bases are shared with TRBD2. The CDR3 has 17 residues. Germline values: CDR1 SGHNT, CDR2 YYREEE (reference sequence). Germline trimming cut 2 bases from V and 2 bases from J; bases unmatched to any gene: 9.

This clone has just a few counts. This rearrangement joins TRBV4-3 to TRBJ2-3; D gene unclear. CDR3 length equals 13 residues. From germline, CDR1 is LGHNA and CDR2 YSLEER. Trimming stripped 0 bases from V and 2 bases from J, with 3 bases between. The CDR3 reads CASSQEFTDTQYF. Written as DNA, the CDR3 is TGCGCCAGCAGCCAAGAATTCACAGATACGCAGTATTTT.

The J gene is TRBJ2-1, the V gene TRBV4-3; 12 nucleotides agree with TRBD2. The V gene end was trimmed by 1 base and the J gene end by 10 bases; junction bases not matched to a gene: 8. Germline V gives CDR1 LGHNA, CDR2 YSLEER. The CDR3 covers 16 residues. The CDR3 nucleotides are TGCGCCAGCAGCCAAGTTGGGGCTAGCGGGAGGGCCGAGCAGTTCTTC. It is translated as CASSQVGASGRAEQFF.